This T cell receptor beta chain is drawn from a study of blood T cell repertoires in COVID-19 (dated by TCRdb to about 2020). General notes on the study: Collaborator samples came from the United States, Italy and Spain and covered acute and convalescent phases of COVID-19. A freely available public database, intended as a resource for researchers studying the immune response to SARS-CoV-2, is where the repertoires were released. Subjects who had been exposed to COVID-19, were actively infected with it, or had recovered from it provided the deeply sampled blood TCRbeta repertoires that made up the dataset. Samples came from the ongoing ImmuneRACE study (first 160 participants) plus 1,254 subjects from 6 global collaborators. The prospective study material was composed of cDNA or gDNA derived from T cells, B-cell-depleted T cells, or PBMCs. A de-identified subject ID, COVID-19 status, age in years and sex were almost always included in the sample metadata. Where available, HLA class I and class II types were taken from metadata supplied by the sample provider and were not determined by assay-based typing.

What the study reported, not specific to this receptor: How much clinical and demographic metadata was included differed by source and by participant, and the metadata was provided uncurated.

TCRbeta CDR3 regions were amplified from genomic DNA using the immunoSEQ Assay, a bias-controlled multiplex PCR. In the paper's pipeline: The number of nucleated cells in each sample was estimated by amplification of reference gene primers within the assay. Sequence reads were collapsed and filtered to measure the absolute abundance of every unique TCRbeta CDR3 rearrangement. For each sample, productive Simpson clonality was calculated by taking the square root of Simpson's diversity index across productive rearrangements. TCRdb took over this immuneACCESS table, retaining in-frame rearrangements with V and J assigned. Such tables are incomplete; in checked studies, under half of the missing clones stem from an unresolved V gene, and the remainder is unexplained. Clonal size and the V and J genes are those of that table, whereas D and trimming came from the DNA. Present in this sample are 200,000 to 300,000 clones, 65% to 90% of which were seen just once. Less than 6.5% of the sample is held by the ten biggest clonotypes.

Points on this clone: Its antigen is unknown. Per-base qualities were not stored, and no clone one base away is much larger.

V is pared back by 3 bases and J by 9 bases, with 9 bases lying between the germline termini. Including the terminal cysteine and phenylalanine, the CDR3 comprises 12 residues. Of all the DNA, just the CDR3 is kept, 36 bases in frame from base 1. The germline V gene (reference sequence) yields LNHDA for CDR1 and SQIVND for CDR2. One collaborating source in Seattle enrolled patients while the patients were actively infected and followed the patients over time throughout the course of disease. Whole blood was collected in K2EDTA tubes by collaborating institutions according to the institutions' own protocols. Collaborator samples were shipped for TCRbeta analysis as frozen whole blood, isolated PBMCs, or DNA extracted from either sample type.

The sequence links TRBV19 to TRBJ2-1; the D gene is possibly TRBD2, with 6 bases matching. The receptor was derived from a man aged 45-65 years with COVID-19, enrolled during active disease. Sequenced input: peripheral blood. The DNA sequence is TGTGCCAGTAGTATTAGCGGTTCTGAGCAGTTCTTC. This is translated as CASSISGSEQFF.